These T cell receptor beta chains were read from a single sample in a study of control samples from healthy donors and cancer patients. Here immunoSEQ multiplex PCR was the method, and the copy in TCRdb shows in-frame clones only, minus some. The sample contains about 250,000 clones, roughly 82% of which appear only once. The sequenced sample consisted of PBMCs. Source of these receptors: an older woman with lung cancer. The CDR3 runs from the conserved cysteine through the conserved F or W. D genes are given only for firm matches. Clone size is not always given. Where it is, it says once, few, many or a class for expanded clones.

V gene: TRBV5-6
D gene: .
clone size: .
J gene: TRBJ1-6
CDR3 protein: CASSVGDSPLHF
CDR3 DNA: TGTGCCAGCAGCGTAGGGGATTCACCCCTCCACTTT

V gene: TRBV28
D gene: TRBD1
clone size: .
J gene: TRBJ1-4
CDR3 protein: CATQQGGNEKLFF
CDR3 DNA: TGTGCCACTCAACAGGGGGGAAATGAAAAACTGTTTTTT

V gene: TRBV5-4
D gene: .
clone size: .
J gene: TRBJ2-5
CDR3 protein: CASSDSVAQETQYF
CDR3 DNA: TGTGCCAGCAGCGACAGTGTCGCGCAAGAGACCCAGTACTTC

V gene: TRBV28
D gene: TRBD1
clone size: .
J gene: TRBJ1-3
CDR3 protein: CASSQGVENTIYF
CDR3 DNA: TGTGCCAGCAGCCAGGGGGTTGAAAACACCATATATTTT

V gene: TRBV3-1/TRBV3-2
D gene: .
clone size: .
J gene: TRBJ1-6
CDR3 protein: CASSYLCPILHHNSPLHF
CDR3 DNA: TGTGCCAGCAGCTATTTGTGTCCCATTTTACATCATAATTCACCCCTCCACTTT

V gene: TRBV27
D gene: .
clone size: .
J gene: TRBJ1-4
CDR3 protein: CASSFQGSREKLFF
CDR3 DNA: TGTGCCAGCAGTTTCCAGGGAAGTCGGGAAAAACTGTTTTTT

V gene: TRBV5-1
D gene: .
clone size: .
J gene: TRBJ1-3
CDR3 protein: CASSFANTIYF
CDR3 DNA: TGCGCCAGCAGCTTTGCAAACACCATATATTTT

V gene: TRBV27
D gene: .
clone size: .
J gene: TRBJ1-5
CDR3 protein: CASGPSGGGNQPQHF
CDR3 DNA: TGTGCCAGCGGGCCCTCAGGTGGGGGCAATCAGCCCCAGCATTTT

V gene: TRBV12-5
D gene: .
clone size: .
J gene: TRBJ1-6
CDR3 protein: CASGLVQSSYNSPLHF
CDR3 DNA: TGTGCTAGTGGTTTGGTACAGAGCTCCTATAATTCACCCCTCCACTTT

V gene: TRBV3-1/TRBV3-2
D gene: .
clone size: few
J gene: TRBJ1-5
CDR3 protein: CASSQDSGSNQPQHF
CDR3 DNA: TGTGCCAGCAGCCAAGATTCTGGGAGCAATCAGCCCCAGCATTTT

V gene: TRBV5-4
D gene: TRBD1
clone size: .
J gene: TRBJ2-7
CDR3 protein: CASSYRDRGHEQYF
CDR3 DNA: TGTGCCAGCAGCTACCGAGACAGGGGCCACGAGCAGTACTTC